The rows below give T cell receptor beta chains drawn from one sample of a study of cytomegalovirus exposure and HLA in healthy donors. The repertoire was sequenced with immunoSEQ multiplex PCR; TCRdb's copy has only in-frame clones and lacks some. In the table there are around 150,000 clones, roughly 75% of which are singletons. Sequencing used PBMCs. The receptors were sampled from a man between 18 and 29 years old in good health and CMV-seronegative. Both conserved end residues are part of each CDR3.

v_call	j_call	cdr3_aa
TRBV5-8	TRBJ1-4	CASSLYGGGGEKLFF
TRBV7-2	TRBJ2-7	CASSILAGPSSYEQYF
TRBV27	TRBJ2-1	CASRTGQNEQFF
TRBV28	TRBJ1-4	CASTLGRGLWEKLFF
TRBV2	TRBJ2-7	CASSEPSVGAYEQYF
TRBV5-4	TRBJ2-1	CASSLRGGPLNEQFF
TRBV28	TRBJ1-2	CASSLEQSNYGYTF
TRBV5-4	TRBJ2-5	CASHDRTGMETQYF
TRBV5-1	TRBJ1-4	CASSWGRSEKLFF
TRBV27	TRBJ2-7	CASSGSGSYEQYF
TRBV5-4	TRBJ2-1	CASSLQGQGGYNEQFF
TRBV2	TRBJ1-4	CASKGLFGGEKLFF
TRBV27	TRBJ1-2	CASSFNSGDYGYTF
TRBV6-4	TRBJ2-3	CASSEEGGGANTQYF
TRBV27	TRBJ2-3	CASSFGLAGTDTQYF
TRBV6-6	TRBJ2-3	CASTPLAGGSTDTQYF
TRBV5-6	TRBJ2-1	CASSFLDNEQFF
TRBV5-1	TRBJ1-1	CASSSQGDGTEAFF
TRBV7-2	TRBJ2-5	CASSLWLAAQETQYF
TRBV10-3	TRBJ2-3	CAISARSTDTQYF
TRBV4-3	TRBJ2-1	CASSQDRVGRGRNEQFF
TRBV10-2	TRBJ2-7	CASTPGRGYEQYF
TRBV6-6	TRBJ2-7	CASSSRQGGSYEQYF
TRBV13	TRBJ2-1	CASSFGAWTSGSNEQFF
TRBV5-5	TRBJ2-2	CASSIKSSEVGTGELFF
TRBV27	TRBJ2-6	CASSPLPGVLTF
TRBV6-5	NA	CASSYSTGQNSYEQYF
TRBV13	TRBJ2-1	CASSLPTSGGYNEQFF
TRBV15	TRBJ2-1	CATSSLWAEQFF
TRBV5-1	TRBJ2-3	CASSFWGQSTDTQYF
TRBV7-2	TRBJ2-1	CASRFPPVGASGSYNEQFF
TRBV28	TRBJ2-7	CASSSPSGLASYEQYF
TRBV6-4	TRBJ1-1	CASKYEGAMNTEAFF
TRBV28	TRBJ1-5	CASSYDSSNQPQHF
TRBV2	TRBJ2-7	CASSPRGAGVVEQYF
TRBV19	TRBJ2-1	CASSFRTGRNEQFF
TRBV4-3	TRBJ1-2	CASSQDLGGSHPNGYTF
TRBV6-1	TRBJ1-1	CASSEPYRVAEAFF
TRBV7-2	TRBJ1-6	CASSSPNSPLHF
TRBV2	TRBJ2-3	CASSEREANTQYF
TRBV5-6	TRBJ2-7	CASSLASWRDYEQYF
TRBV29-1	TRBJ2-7	CSVIGAHSYEQYF
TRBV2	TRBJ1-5	CASSRGQPQHF
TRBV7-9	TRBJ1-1	CASSSIQGNGDTEAFF
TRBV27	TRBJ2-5	CASSPRLAGWGETQYF
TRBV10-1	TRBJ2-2	CASNPGGTGELFF
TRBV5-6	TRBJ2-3	CASSSPYTDTQYF
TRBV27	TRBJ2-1	CASRGLANEQFF
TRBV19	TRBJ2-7	CASSIAGNEQYF
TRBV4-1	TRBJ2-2	CASSRQGTTGELFF
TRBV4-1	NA	CASSQVGAGEYEQYF
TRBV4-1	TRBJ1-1	CASSQGQGPNTEAFF